Shown below are 6 T cell receptor beta chains from a single sample sequenced in a study of siplizumab effects on memory and regulatory T cells. Clones were sequenced by immunoSEQ multiplex PCR, and TCRdb holds only the in-frame ones, with some missing. This sample has some 81,000 clones, with roughly 94% found just once. Sequenced sample: CD8+ T cells sorted from blood. The source of these receptors is a human donor in good health.

V usage is TRBV5-1 and J usage is TRBJ2-3; no clear D gene. The CDR3 extends over 11 amino acids. V was pared by 4 bases and J by 6 bases, with 6 bases between. Germline CDR1 is SGHRS and CDR2 is YFSETQ. DNA for the CDR3: TGCGCCAGCAGCGCGGTGGATACGCAGTATTTT. It codes for CASSAVDTQYF.

CDR3 DNA: TGTGCCTGGGGACTAGCGGGAGCAATGGGCACCAACGAGCAGTACTTC. This gives the protein CAWGLAGAMGTNEQYF. The rearrangement links TRBV30 to TRBJ2-7; 13 bases match TRBD2. The junction had 12 bases not matched to a gene; V was cut back by 5 bases and J by 5 bases. This CDR3 has 16 amino acids. Germline V CDR1 and CDR2: GTSNPN, SVGIG (reference sequence). The full variable domain, in which reference TRBV30 and TRBJ2-7 provide the parts outside the CDR3, is SQTIHQWPATLVQPVGSPLSLECTVEGTSNPNLYWYRQAAGRGLQLLFYSVGIGQISSEVPQNLSASRPQDRQFILSSKKLLLSDSGFYLCAWGLAGAMGTNEQYFGPGTRLTVT.

The V and J genes are TRBV27 and TRBJ2-7, with a possible D match to TRBD1 (5 bases). Germline CDR1 MNHEY, CDR2 SMNVEV (reference sequence). CDR3 length: 16 residues. Trimming removed 6 bases from V and 3 bases from J, with 21 bases in between. CDR3 sequence reads: CASRGPATMIYYEQYF. The CDR3 nucleotides read TGTGCCAGCAGGGGGCCAGCTACTATGATTTACTACGAGCAGTACTTC.

The V call is TRBV7-2, the J call TRBJ1-5; the match to TRBD1 covers 9 bases. V was clipped by 5 bases and J by 6 bases; unmatched bases: 8. The CDR3 spans 15 residues. Germline lookup yields CDR1 SGHTA and CDR2 FQGNSA. The CDR3, as DNA: TGTGCCAGCAGCCGTCCCGGGACAGGGTTTCAGCCCCAGCATTTT. Translating gives CASSRPGTGFQPQHF.

The rearrangement joins TRBV6-5 to TRBJ2-4; TRBD1 agrees at 8 bases. V trimming: 8 bases; J trimming: 0 bases; junction bases outside the gene matches: 6. The CDR3 has 15 amino acids. Looked up from germline, CDR1 is MNHEY and CDR2 is SVGAGI. The CDR3 protein is CASRDRGVAKNIQYF. CDR3 DNA sequence: TGTGCCAGCCGCGACAGGGGCGTAGCCAAAAACATTCAGTACTTC.

The V gene is TRBV19, the J gene TRBJ1-5; no clear D. Germline CDR1 and CDR2: LNHDA and SQIVND (reference sequence). The CDR3 consists of 12 residues. V gave up 8 bases and J gave up 6 bases, with 11 bases separating them. The chain's CDR3 is CASHIGGQPQHF. For the CDR3, the DNA is TGTGCCAGTCATATAGGAGGTCAGCCCCAGCATTTT.